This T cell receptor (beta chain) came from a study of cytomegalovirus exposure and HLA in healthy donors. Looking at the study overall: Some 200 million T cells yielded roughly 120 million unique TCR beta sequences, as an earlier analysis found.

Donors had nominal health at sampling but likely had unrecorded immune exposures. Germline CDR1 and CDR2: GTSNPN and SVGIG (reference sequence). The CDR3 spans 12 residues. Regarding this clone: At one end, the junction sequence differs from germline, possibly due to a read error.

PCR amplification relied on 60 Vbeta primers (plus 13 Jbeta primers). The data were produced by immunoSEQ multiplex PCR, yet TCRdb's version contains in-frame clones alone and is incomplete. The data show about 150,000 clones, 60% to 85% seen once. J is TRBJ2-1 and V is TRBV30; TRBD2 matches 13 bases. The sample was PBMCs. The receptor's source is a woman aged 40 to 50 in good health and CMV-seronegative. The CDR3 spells CAWSVRGLAGLF. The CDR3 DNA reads TGTGCCTGGAGTGTAAGGGGACTAGCGGGACTCTTC.